Described below is a single T cell receptor beta chain sequence and its context. A much larger clone lies one base from this, so it may be a read error. The data originate from a study of blood T cells in healthy people across ages. A sample-barcoded 5' primer and a J-beta primer mix were used in a second PCR of about 7 to 12 cycles. TCRdb ran MiXCR on the 5' RACE reads and lists one entry per CDR3 protein. There are hundreds of thousands of distinct CDR3 sequences in the sample; approximately 29% occur only once, and about 16% lies in the top ten. This CDR3 comprises 14 residues. The ends lost 8 bases at V and 7 bases at J; junction bases unmatched: 13. CDR1 is MNHNS and CDR2 is SASEGT in the germline V gene. Russia was home to the donors, healthy Caucasian individuals aged roughly 6 to 90. The authors isolated at least 7 million PBMCs per sample.

The chain couples TRBV6-1 to TRBJ2-7; 8 bases map to TRBD2. The sequence came from an elderly woman in good health. The sequencing sample was made of blood. CDR3 residues: CASSSGRLAPEQYF. For the CDR3, the DNA is TGTGCCAGCTCTTCAGGGAGACTAGCGCCTGAGCAGTACTTC.